Shown below are 23 T cell receptor beta chains from a single sample sequenced in a study of shared clonotypes between healthy human individuals. The naive CD8 subset, CD45RO-negative cells positively selected for CCR7, excluded terminally differentiated effector memory CD45RA+ cells. The repertoire was sequenced with immunoSEQ multiplex PCR; TCRdb's copy has only in-frame clones and lacks some. The profile covers about 2.1 million clones, with about 93% appearing a single time and less than 2% taken by the ten largest. Sequencing was carried out using naive CD8+ T cells from PBMCs. Source of these receptors: a man between 18 and 29 years old in good health. Some clones in this sample may be carry-over from other donors' samples.

CDR3 loop: CASSEGLGSKNTEAFF. The CDR3, as DNA: TGTGCCAGCAGTGAAGGTCTTGGGAGTAAGAACACTGAAGCTTTCTTT. V is TRBV2 and J is TRBJ1-1; D unclear. CDR3 size: 16 residues. The ends were cut back, 1 base at V and 1 base at J, with 13 bases in the middle. The germline V gene encodes CDR1 SNHLY and CDR2 FYNNEI.

The chain carries TRBV25-1 and TRBJ2-3; D might be TRBD2 (5 bases). Germline V lookup: CDR1 MGHDK, CDR2 SYGVNS. This CDR3 contains 14 residues. With 3 bases removed from V and 0 bases from J, the gap between germline ends came to 7 bases. The CDR3 sequence: CASSEWESTDTQYF. CDR3 coding DNA: TGTGCCAGCAGTGAGTGGGAGAGCACAGATACGCAGTATTTT.

The chain couples TRBV5-1 to TRBJ2-7; D is perhaps TRBD1 or TRBD2 (5 bases each). CDR1 SGHRS and CDR2 YFSETQ come from the germline V gene. Trimming removed 2 bases from V and 6 bases from J, with 18 bases in between. The CDR3 loop spans 15 amino acids. The CDR3 coding sequence is TGCGCCAGCAGCTTTGACCTCGGGGCAAGAGGCGAGCAGTACTTC. Its translation is CASSFDLGARGEQYF.

Only a few counts were recorded for this clone. The genes are TRBV4-1 and TRBJ1-1; D gene unclear. This CDR3 is built from 13 residues. V was cut by 1 base and J by 3 bases, with 6 bases left in between. CDR1 and CDR2 from the germline V gene are MGHRA and YSYEKL. This chain's CDR3 is CASSQAEHTEAFF. The CDR3 DNA reads as TGCGCCAGCAGCCAAGCGGAACACACTGAAGCTTTCTTT.

The CDR3 here is CSVEQGGIRADTQYF. The CDR3 DNA reads as TGCAGCGTCGAACAGGGGGGAATACGCGCAGATACGCAGTATTTT. The rearrangement joins TRBV29-1 to TRBJ2-3, with 8 bases aligning to TRBD1. Germline V lookup: CDR1 SQVTM, CDR2 ANQGSEA. V lost 6 bases, J lost 4 bases, and 12 bases stayed unmatched. The CDR3 extends over 15 amino acids.

The sample holds one count of this clone. The J gene is TRBJ2-7, the V gene TRBV10-3, with D perhaps matching TRBD1 (6 bases). This CDR3 has 13 amino acids. Germline assignment: CDR1 ENHRY and CDR2 SYGVKD. Between the trimmed V and J ends, which lost 6 bases and 0 bases, there was a span of 9 bases. The CDR3 sequence is CAISPDSSYEQYF. CDR3 DNA: TGTGCCATCAGCCCGGACAGCTCCTACGAGCAGTACTTC.

The chain couples TRBV28 to TRBJ2-1; possible D gene TRBD2, 6 bases. CDR1 and CDR2 (germline): MDHEN, SYDVKM. The V end lost 8 bases, the J end lost 5 bases, and 16 bases lay between the germline ends. The CDR3 has 14 amino acids. In DNA, the CDR3 is TGTGCCAGCGGGGACGGGACTTTCAACAATGAGCAGTTCTTC. Its protein product is CASGDGTFNNEQFF.

V and J are TRBV19 and TRBJ2-1, with 7 nucleotides matching TRBD1. V lost 6 bases and J lost 5; bases outside the gene matches: 7. There are 14 residues in the CDR3. The germline CDR1 and CDR2 sequences are LNHDA and SQIVND (reference sequence). CDR3 sequence (DNA): TGTGCCAGTAGCCCGTCCGGGACAGACAATGAGCAGTTCTTC. Its protein product is CASSPSGTDNEQFF.

The V gene is TRBV6-1, the J gene TRBJ2-1; D may be TRBD1 or TRBD2 (5 bases each). Germline V gene lookup returns CDR1 MNHNS and CDR2 SASEGT. Trimming removed 3 bases at V and 9 bases at J, with 18 bases between. CDR3 length: 15 residues. The CDR3 sequence is CASSDLGERSGEQFF. The CDR3 coding sequence is TGTGCCAGCAGTGACTTGGGGGAACGGTCGGGTGAGCAGTTCTTC.

The chain joins TRBV4-3 to TRBJ2-1; weak D call: TRBD2 (5 bases). The V and J ends lost 1 base and 2 bases respectively, with 12 bases between them. The CDR3 loop spans 16 amino acids. The germline gives CDR1 LGHNA, CDR2 YSLEER. CDR3 sequence reads: CASSQGRAATYNEQFF. The CDR3 coding sequence is TGCGCCAGCAGCCAAGGACGAGCGGCAACCTACAATGAGCAGTTCTTC.

This clone was seen more than once but under ten times. The chain employs TRBV10-2 and TRBJ2-2; maybe TRBD2 (5 bases). The V end was cut by 4 bases, the J end by 6 bases, with 9 bases between. Germline CDR1 reads WSHSY; CDR2 reads SAAADI. The CDR3 has 13 residues. The CDR3 nucleotides read TGCGCCAGCAGTGCTCAGGAGGCCGGGGAGCTGTTTTTT. It encodes CASSAQEAGELFF.

This chain uses TRBV4-1 with TRBJ1-5; D gene ambiguous. This CDR3 has 13 residues. CDR1 and CDR2 (germline): MGHRA, YSYEKL. V lost 4 bases and J lost 1, with 5 bases in between. CDR3 DNA sequence: TGCGCCAGCAGCCCCAGGAGCAATCAGCCCCAGCATTTT. Translated, it gives CASSPRSNQPQHF.

This clone is a singleton in its sample. The chain couples TRBV7-6 to TRBJ2-3, with D uncertain. Per germline, CDR1 SGHVS and CDR2 FNYEAQ. This CDR3 is built from 14 residues. V lost 2 bases and J lost 0, with 6 bases in between. The CDR3 nucleotides are TGTGCCAGCAGCTTACTCCTTAGCACAGATACGCAGTATTTT. It codes for CASSLLLSTDTQYF.

This sequence joins TRBV6-6 and TRBJ2-7; D not certain. Germline V gene sequence: CDR1 MNHNY, CDR2 SVGAGI (reference sequence). The CDR3 totals 11 residues. The V and J ends lost 4 bases and 8 bases respectively, with 9 bases between them. CDR3 protein: CASSSSFQQYF. The CDR3 nucleotides read TGTGCCAGCAGTTCTAGTTTCCAGCAGTACTTC.

The chain links TRBV27 to TRBJ1-5; D is unresolved. Per the germline V gene, CDR1 is MNHEY and CDR2 is SMNVEV (reference sequence). The CDR3 has 16 amino acids. Trimming cost V 3 bases and J 0 bases, with 12 bases left between them. Here the CDR3 reads CASSFSAGDSNQPQHF. CDR3 DNA: TGTGCCAGCAGTTTTTCGGCGGGCGATAGCAATCAGCCCCAGCATTTT.

The rearrangement links TRBV27 to TRBJ2-2; D is undetermined. CDR1 is MNHEY and CDR2 is SMNVEV in the germline V gene (reference sequence). V was cut by 4 bases and J by 4 bases, with 7 bases left in between. The CDR3 sequence is 13 residues long. As DNA, the CDR3 is TGTGCCAGCAGTTATAAGATCACCGGGGAGCTGTTTTTT. This sequence encodes CASSYKITGELFF.

The chain is built from TRBV7-9 and TRBJ2-1, with 11 bases fitting TRBD2. V was clipped by 4 bases and J by 0 bases; unmatched bases: 5. Germline values: CDR1 SEHNR, CDR2 FQNEAQ (reference sequence). This CDR3 spans 17 amino acids. The CDR3 loop reads CASSSPTSGSSYNEQFF. The CDR3 nucleotides read TGTGCCAGCAGCTCTCCAACTAGCGGGAGCTCCTACAATGAGCAGTTCTTC.

This chain connects TRBV28 to TRBJ2-2, with D possibly matching TRBD2 (5 bases). Germline loops: CDR1 MDHEN, CDR2 SYDVKM. V shed 8 bases and J shed 4 bases, with 11 bases lying between them. The CDR3 contains 13 residues. This CDR3 reads CASWEWGTGELFF. For the CDR3, the DNA is TGTGCCAGCTGGGAGTGGGGCACCGGGGAGCTGTTTTTT.

With regard to this clone: Other DNA variants within this sample encode the same CDR3. The chain has TRBV27 and TRBJ2-1; possibly TRBD1 for D (5 bases). Trimming removed 3 bases from V and 5 bases from J, with 8 bases in between. Germline V gives CDR1 MNHEY, CDR2 SMNVEV (reference sequence). The CDR3 is 13 amino acids. The CDR3 is CASSFQGDNEQFF. The DNA for the CDR3 is TGTGCCAGCAGTTTTCAAGGGGACAATGAGCAGTTCTTC.

CDR3 sequence reads: CASSPMLGAYEQYF. The CDR3 nucleotides are TGTGCCAGCAGTCCAATGCTAGGGGCCTACGAGCAGTACTTC. This chain joins TRBV6-6 and TRBJ2-7, with a tentative D call TRBD1 (5 bases). Per the germline V gene, CDR1 is MNHNY and CDR2 is SVGAGI (reference sequence). Trimming cost V 5 bases and J 2 bases, with 13 bases left between them. The CDR3 runs to 14 residues.

This clone was seen only once. Other DNA variants within this sample encode the same CDR3. The chain links TRBV9 to TRBJ2-1; D is unclear. CDR3 length: 12 amino acids. Germline loops: CDR1 SGDLS, CDR2 YYNGEE. The V end was cut by 0 bases, the J end by 6 bases, with 4 bases between. The DNA for the CDR3 is TGTGCCAGCAGCGTAGGCGCCAATGAGCAGTTCTTC. The encoded protein is CASSVGANEQFF.

The chain employs TRBV28 and TRBJ1-5, with 7 bases lining up with TRBD1. CDR1 is MDHEN and CDR2 is SYDVKM in the germline V gene. CDR3 length: 15 amino acids. V gave up 5 bases and J gave up 9 bases; unmatched junction bases: 13. This CDR3 is CASSPRGTFILPQHF. Here the CDR3 DNA reads TGTGCCAGCAGTCCCAGGGGGACATTTATCCTGCCCCAGCATTTT. The variable domain in full, completed from reference TRBV28 and TRBJ1-5, reads DVKVTQSSRYLVKRTGEKVFLECVQDMDHENMFWYRQDPGLGLRLIYFSYDVKMKEKGDIPEGYSVSREKKERFSLILESASTNQTSMYLCASSPRGTFILPQHFGDGTRLSIL.

The sample holds one count of this clone. This chain joins TRBV11-2 and TRBJ2-1, with D perhaps being TRBD1 or TRBD2 (6 bases each). The V end was cut by 4 bases, the J end by 2 bases, with 24 bases between. Germline values: CDR1 SGHAT, CDR2 FQNNGV. The CDR3 extends over 19 amino acids. CDR3 sequence: CASSSPPPGGRGAYNEQFF. The CDR3 nucleotides read TGTGCCAGCAGCTCCCCGCCCCCCGGGGGCAGGGGCGCCTACAATGAGCAGTTCTTC.